This T cell receptor (beta chain) derives from a study of blood T cell repertoires in COVID-19. Study background: In each case, the material was cDNA or gDNA derived from T cells, B-cell-depleted T cells, or PBMCs.

Trimming cost V 1 base and J 10 bases, with 5 bases left between them. Germline V gives CDR1 MDHEN, CDR2 SYDVKM. CDR3 length: 12 residues. Libraries were prepared by immunoSEQ multiplex PCR; TCRdb keeps only in-frame clonotypes and omits some of them. In the table there are 30,000 to 45,000 clones, approximately 84% of which are singletons. The chain has TRBV28 and TRBJ1-6; D not resolved. The TCR sequence derives from a man at least 80 years old with active or convalescent COVID-19. Material: peripheral blood. CDR3 in amino acids: CASSLSGSPLHF. CDR3 bases: TGTGCCAGCAGTTTATCGGGGTCACCCCTCCACTTT.